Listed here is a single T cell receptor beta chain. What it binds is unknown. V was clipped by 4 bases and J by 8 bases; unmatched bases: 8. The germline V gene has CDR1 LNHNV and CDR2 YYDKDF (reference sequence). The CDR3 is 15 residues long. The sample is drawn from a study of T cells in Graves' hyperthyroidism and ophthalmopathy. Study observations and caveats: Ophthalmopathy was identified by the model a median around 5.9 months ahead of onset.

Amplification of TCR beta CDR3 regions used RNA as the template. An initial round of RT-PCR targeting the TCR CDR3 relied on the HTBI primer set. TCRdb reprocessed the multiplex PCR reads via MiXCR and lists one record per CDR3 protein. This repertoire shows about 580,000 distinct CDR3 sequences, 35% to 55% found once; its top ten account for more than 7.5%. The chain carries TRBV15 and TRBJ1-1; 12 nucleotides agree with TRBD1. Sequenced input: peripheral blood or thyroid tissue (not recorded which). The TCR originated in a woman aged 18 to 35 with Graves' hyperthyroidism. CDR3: CATSIGTGGRREAFF. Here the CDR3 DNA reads TGTGCCACCAGCATCGGGACAGGGGGCCGGCGGGAAGCTTTCTTT.